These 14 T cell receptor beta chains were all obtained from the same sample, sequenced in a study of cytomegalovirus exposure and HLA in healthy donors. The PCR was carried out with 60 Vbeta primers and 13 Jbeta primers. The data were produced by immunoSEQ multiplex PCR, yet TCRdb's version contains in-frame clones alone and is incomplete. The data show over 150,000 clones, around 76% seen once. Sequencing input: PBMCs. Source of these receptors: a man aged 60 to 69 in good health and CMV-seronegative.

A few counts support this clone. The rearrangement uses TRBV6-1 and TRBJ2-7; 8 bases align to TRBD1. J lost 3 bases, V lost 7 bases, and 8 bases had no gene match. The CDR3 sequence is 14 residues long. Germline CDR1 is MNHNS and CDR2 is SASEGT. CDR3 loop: CASNRDRFIYEQYF. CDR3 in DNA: TGTGCCAGCAACCGGGACAGGTTTATCTACGAGCAGTACTTC.

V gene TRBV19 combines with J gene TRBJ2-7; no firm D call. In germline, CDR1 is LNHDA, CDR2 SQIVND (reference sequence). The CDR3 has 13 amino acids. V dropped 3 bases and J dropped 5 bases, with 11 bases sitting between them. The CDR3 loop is CASSISTPDEQYF. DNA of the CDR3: TGTGCCAGTAGTATTAGCACTCCGGACGAGCAGTACTTC.

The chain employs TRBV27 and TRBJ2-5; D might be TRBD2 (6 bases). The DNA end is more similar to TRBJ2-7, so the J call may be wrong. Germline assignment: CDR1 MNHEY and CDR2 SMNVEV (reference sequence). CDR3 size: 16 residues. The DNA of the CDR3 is TGTGCCAGCAGTTTATCGAAGGCGGGGCCTACCTACGAGCAGTACTTC. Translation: CASSLSKAGPTYEQYF.

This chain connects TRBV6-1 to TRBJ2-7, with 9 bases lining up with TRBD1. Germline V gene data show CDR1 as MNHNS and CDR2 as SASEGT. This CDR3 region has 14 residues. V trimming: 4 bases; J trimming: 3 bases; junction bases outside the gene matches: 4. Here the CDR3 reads CASSAPGQGYEQYF. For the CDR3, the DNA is TGTGCCAGCAGTGCCCCGGGACAGGGCTACGAGCAGTACTTC.

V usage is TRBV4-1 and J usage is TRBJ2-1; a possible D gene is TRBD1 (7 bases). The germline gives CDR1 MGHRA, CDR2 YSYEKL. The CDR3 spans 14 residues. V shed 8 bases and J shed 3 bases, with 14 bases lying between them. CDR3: CASLGGGFYNEQFF. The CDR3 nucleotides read TGCGCCAGCCTAGGAGGGGGCTTCTACAATGAGCAGTTCTTC.

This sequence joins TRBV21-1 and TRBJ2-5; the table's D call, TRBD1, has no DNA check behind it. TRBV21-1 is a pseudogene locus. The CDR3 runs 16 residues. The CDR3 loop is CASSKVVDTSQETQYF. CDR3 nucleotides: TGTGCCAGCAGCAAAGTTGTGGACACCTCGCAAGAGACCCAGTACTTC.

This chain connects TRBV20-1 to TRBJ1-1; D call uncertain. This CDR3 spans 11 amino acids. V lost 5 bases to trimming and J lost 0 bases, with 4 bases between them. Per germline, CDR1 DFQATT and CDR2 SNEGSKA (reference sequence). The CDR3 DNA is TGCAGTGCTTCAATGAACACTGAAGCTTTCTTT. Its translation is CSASMNTEAFF.

CDR3 loop: CASSPDRSYGYTF. CDR3 nucleotides: TGTGCCAGCAGCCCAGACAGGTCCTATGGCTACACCTTC. The chain employs TRBV7-2 and TRBJ1-2; D may be TRBD1 (6 bases). Trimming removed 5 bases from V and 4 bases from J, with 11 bases in between. The CDR3 is 13 residues long. The V gene's germline CDR1 is SGHTA and CDR2 FQGNSA.

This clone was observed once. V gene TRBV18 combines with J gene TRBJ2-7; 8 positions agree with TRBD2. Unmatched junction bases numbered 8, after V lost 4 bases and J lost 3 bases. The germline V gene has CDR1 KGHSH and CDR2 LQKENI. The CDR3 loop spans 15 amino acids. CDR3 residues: CASSQGRGVDYEQYF. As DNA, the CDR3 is TGTGCCAGCTCACAGGGGCGGGGGGTCGACTACGAGCAGTACTTC.

Here the CDR3 DNA reads TGTGCCAGTAGTCCCCAGGGGTATGGAAACACCATATATTTT. Protein product: CASSPQGYGNTIYF. J is TRBJ1-3 and V is TRBV19; TRBD1 might be the D (6 bases). The CDR3 spans 14 residues. Germline V gives CDR1 LNHDA, CDR2 SQIVND (reference sequence). V was cut by 5 bases and J by 3 bases, with 11 bases left in between.

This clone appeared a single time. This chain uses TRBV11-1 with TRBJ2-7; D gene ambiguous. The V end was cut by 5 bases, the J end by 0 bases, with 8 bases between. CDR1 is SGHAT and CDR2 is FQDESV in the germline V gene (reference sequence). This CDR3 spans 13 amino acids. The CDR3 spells CASSRRNSYEQYF. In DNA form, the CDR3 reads TGTGCCAGCAGCCGGAGAAACTCCTACGAGCAGTACTTC.

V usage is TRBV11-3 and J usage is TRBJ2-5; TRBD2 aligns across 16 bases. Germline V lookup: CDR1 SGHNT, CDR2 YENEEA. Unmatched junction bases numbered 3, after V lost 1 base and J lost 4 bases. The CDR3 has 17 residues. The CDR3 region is CASSLGGTSGRGETQYF. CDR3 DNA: TGTGCCAGCAGCTTAGGAGGGACTAGCGGGAGGGGAGAGACCCAGTACTTC.

CDR3 in DNA: TGTGCCAGCAGTATACCAGGGGGGTATGGAAACACCATATATTTT. This translates into CASSIPGGYGNTIYF. This chain uses TRBV28 with TRBJ1-3; 7 bases align to TRBD1. The CDR3 covers 15 residues. CDR1 is MDHEN, CDR2 SYDVKM, per germline. V trimming: 5 bases; J trimming: 3 bases; junction bases outside the gene matches: 7. Combining the CDR3 with reference TRBV28 and TRBJ1-3 gives the whole variable domain DVKVTQSSRYLVKRTGEKVFLECVQDMDHENMFWYRQDPGLGLRLIYFSYDVKMKEKGDIPEGYSVSREKKERFSLILESASTNQTSMYLCASSIPGGYGNTIYFGEGSWLTVV.

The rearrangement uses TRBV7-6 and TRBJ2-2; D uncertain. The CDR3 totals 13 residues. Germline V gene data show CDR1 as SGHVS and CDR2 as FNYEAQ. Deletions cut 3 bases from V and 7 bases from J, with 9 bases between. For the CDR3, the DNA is TGTGCCAGCAGCTTTTCAGTCCGCGGGGAGCTGTTTTTT. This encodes CASSFSVRGELFF.